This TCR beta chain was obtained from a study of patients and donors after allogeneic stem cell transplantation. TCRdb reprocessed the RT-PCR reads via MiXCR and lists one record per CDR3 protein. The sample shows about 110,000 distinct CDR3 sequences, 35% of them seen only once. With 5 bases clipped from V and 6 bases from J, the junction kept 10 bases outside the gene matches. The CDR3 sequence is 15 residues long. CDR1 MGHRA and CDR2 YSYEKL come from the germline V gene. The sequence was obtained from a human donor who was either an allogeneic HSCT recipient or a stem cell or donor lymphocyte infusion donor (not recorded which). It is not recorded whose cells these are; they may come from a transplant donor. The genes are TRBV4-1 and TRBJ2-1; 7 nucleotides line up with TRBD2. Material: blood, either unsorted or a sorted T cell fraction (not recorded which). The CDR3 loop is CASSDLLTSFNEQFF. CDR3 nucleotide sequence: TGCGCCAGCAGCGACTTACTGACTAGCTTCAATGAGCAGTTCTTC.